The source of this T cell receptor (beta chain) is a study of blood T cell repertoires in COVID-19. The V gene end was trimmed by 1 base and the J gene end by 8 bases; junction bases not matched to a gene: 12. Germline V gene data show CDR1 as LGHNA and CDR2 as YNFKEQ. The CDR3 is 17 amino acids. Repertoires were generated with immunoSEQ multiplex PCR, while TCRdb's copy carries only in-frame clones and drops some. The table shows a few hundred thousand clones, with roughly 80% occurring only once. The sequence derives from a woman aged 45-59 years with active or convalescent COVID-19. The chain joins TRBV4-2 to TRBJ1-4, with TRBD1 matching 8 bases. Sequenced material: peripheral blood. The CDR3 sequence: CASSQVGGGRGQEKLFF. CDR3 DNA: TGTGCCAGCAGCCAAGTTGGTGGTGGCAGGGGGCAAGAAAAACTGTTTTTT.